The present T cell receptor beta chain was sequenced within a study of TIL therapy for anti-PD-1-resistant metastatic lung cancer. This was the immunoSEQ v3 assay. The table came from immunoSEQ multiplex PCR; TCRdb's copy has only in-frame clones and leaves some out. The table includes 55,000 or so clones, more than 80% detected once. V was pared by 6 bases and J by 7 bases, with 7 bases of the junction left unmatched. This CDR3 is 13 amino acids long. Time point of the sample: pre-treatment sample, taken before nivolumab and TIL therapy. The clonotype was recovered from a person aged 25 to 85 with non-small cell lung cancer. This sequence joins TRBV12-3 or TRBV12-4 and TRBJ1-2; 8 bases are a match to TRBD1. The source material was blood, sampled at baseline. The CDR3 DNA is TGTGCCAGCAGCTTCCCAGGGGGCGGTGGCTACACCTTC. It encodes CASSFPGGGGYTF.